These T cell receptor beta chains were read from a single sample in a study of cytomegalovirus exposure and HLA in healthy donors. Using immunoSEQ multiplex PCR, the repertoire was profiled, and TCRdb retains in-frame clones only, with some absent. The data contain about 140,000 clones, about 85% of them singletons. The sample taken for sequencing was PBMCs. Every receptor here comes from a female donor in good health and CMV-seronegative. The CDR3 runs from the conserved cysteine through the conserved F or W. The D gene is left open where the match is weak. The size of a clone is reported for some rows only, either as once, few or many, or as a class for expanded clones.

TRBJ2-1 TRBV28 TRBD1 once CASSSPQGDRSYNEQFF TGTGCCAGCAGTTCCCCACAGGGGGATCGCTCCTACAATGAGCAGTTCTTC
TRBJ2-1 TRBV14 TRBD1 - CASSQGRGPYNEQFF TGTGCCAGCAGCCAAGGCAGGGGGCCCTACAATGAGCAGTTCTTC
TRBJ1-2 TRBV9 - - CASSVNRYYGYTF TGTGCCAGCAGCGTAAACAGATACTATGGCTACACCTTC
TRBJ2-1 TRBV6-4 TRBD2 few CASSDLVAGNNEQFF TGTGCCAGCAGTGACTTGGTAGCGGGAAACAATGAGCAGTTCTTC
TRBJ1-2 TRBV5-4 - once CASSNLGQTGTGYTF TGTGCCAGCAGCAACCTGGGGCAAACAGGGACTGGCTACACCTTC
TRBJ1-3 TRBV12-2 - - CASRYLGRGQGEGLGSGNTIYF TGTGCAAGTCGCTATCTCGGGCGGGGACAGGGGGAAGGGTTGGGGTCTGGAAACACCATATATTTT
TRBJ2-1 TRBV5-1 - few CASEGHNEQFF TGCGCCAGCGAGGGCCACAATGAGCAGTTCTTC
TRBJ1-3 TRBV6-5 - few CASRPGSGNTIYF TGTGCCAGCAGACCAGGGTCAGGAAACACCATATATTTT
TRBJ2-1 TRBV9 TRBD2 - CASSPTSEDYNEQFF TGTGCCAGCAGCCCTACTAGCGAGGACTACAATGAGCAGTTCTTC
TRBJ2-4 TRBV11-2 - - CASSLSGDKNIQYF TGTGCCAGCAGCCTCTCAGGGGACAAAAACATTCAGTACTTC
TRBJ2-1 TRBV29-1 - - CSVKLGTYNEQFF TGCAGCGTCAAACTAGGTACCTACAATGAGCAGTTCTTC
TRBJ2-1 TRBV27 TRBD2 few CASIIAGGGLNEQFF TGTGCCAGCATTATAGCGGGGGGGGGACTAAATGAGCAGTTCTTC
TRBJ2-5 TRBV15 - - CATSRDSEGRETQYF TGTGCCACCAGCAGAGATTCTGAGGGAAGAGAGACCCAGTACTTC
TRBJ1-4 TRBV7-2 TRBD1 - CASSSTGPVNRREKLFF TGTGCCAGCAGTTCGACAGGGCCCGTTAATCGTCGAGAAAAACTGTTTTTT
TRBJ2-7 TRBV30 TRBD2 once CAWGTSGSEQYF TGTGCCTGGGGGACTAGCGGGAGCGAGCAGTACTTC
TRBJ2-7 TRBV6-5 - few CASRTGDHYEQYF TGTGCCAGCAGGACGGGGGACCACTACGAGCAGTACTTC
TRBJ1-4 TRBV19 TRBD1 - CASSTLGQGGAKLFF TGTGCCAGTAGTACACTTGGACAGGGGGGAGCGAAACTGTTTTTT
TRBJ2-7 TRBV6-6 - - CASKSSGTLYEQYF TGTGCCAGCAAGTCCTCAGGGACTCTGTACGAGCAGTACTTC